A selection of T cell receptor beta chains follows, all from one sample in a study of shared clonotypes between healthy human individuals. Sequenced by immunoSEQ multiplex PCR; TCRdb stores in-frame clones only, minus some. The top ten clones hold 1.5% to 2% of a sample with hundreds of thousands of clones, more than 70% of them seen once. The sample was memory CD4+ T cells sorted from blood. These receptors were collected from a woman aged 25 to 39 in good health. Both conserved end residues are part of each CDR3. D genes are given only for firm matches. Clone size is shown for a subset of rows, as once, few, many or a class of expanded clone.

size	V	J	D	CDR3	DNA
-	TRBV7-9	TRBJ2-1	TRBD2	CASDTGAGTSYNEQFF	TGTGCCAGCGACACGGGAGCGGGAACCTCCTACAATGAGCAGTTCTTC
-	TRBV19	TRBJ1-2	TRBD1	CASSSGTGISGYTF	TGTGCCAGTAGCTCCGGGACAGGGATCTCGGGCTACACCTTC
few	TRBV4-2	TRBJ1-5	TRBD1	CASSQGGTENQPQHF	TGTGCCAGCAGCCAAGGGGGGACAGAGAATCAGCCCCAGCATTTT
-	TRBV14	TRBJ2-2	-	CASSQGERMNTGELFF	TGTGCCAGCAGCCAAGGAGAGCGGATGAACACCGGGGAGCTGTTTTTT
-	TRBV5-1	TRBJ2-2	-	CASSRVAASNTGELFF	TGCGCCAGCAGCCGGGTGGCAGCTTCGAACACCGGGGAGCTGTTTTTT
many	TRBV27	TRBJ1-3	TRBD1	CASSGSATGLGNTIYF	TGTGCCAGCAGTGGCAGTGCGACAGGGCTGGGAAACACCATATATTTT
-	TRBV14	TRBJ1-2	TRBD1	CASSAGTASNYGYTF	TGTGCCAGCAGCGCTGGGACAGCCTCTAACTATGGCTACACCTTC
few	TRBV7-9	TRBJ2-3	TRBD1	CASSSGQPPDTQYF	TGTGCCAGCAGCTCGGGACAGCCCCCAGATACGCAGTATTTT
once	TRBV4-1	TRBJ2-3	-	CASSQTSLTGPDTQYF	TGCGCCAGCAGCCAGACGAGTCTGACGGGACCAGATACGCAGTATTTT
-	TRBV7-2	TRBJ2-1	-	CASSPSWGNEQFF	TGTGCCAGCAGCCCGTCGTGGGGTAATGAGCAGTTCTTC
once	TRBV2	TRBJ2-7	-	CASRLTGSVGEQYF	TGTGCCAGCAGGCTGACAGGATCGGTGGGTGAGCAGTACTTC
-	TRBV19	TRBJ2-7	-	CASSPTLTASYEQYF	TGTGCCAGTAGTCCCACCCTGACAGCCTCCTACGAGCAGTACTTC
-	TRBV27	TRBJ2-3	TRBD1	CASSSQGAHPNTQYF	TGTGCCAGCAGTTCACAGGGGGCGCACCCCAATACGCAGTATTTT
few	TRBV9	TRBJ2-7	-	CASSVRGGATYEQYF	TGTGCCAGCAGCGTACGGGGCGGGGCCACCTACGAGCAGTACTTC
-	TRBV4-1	TRBJ2-1	TRBD2	CASSQGSWGSGRNNEQFF	TGCGCCAGCAGCCAGGGGTCTTGGGGTAGCGGGAGGAATAATGAGCAGTTCTTC